This T cell receptor (beta chain) stems from a study of blood T cell repertoires in COVID-19. Study as a whole: The origin of the acute and convalescent COVID-19 samples was the United States, Italy and Spain.

The data were produced by immunoSEQ multiplex PCR, yet TCRdb's version contains in-frame clones alone and is incomplete. Of around 200,000 clones in the sample, about 83% were seen once. Patients at the Seattle site were enrolled during active infection and followed longitudinally. V lost 2 bases and J lost 3, with 9 bases in between. Looked up from germline, CDR1 is SEHNR and CDR2 is FQNEAQ (reference sequence). The CDR3 sequence is 14 residues long. V and J are TRBV7-9 and TRBJ2-3; a possible D gene is TRBD2 (5 bases). This receptor was obtained from a person aged 65 to 85 with COVID-19, enrolled during active disease. Input material: peripheral blood. CDR3 region: CASSLSGPTDTQYF. CDR3 nucleotide sequence: TGTGCCAGCAGCTTAAGCGGTCCAACAGATACGCAGTATTTT.